This T cell receptor (beta chain) derives from a study of T-cell reconstitution after alpha-beta-depleted transplantation in children. Germline V gene sequence: CDR1 SGHRS, CDR2 YFSETQ. V was cut by 1 base and J by 2 bases, with 9 bases left in between. The CDR3 spans 15 residues. Unique molecular identifiers were incorporated during preparation of the TCRbeta library. TCRdb used MiXCR to reprocess the PCR reads, holding one entry per CDR3 protein. Among roughly 400,000 distinct CDR3 sequences listed, over 20% were seen once. This clonotype was seen many times. The sample was PBMCs from the stem cell graft donor, taken from the stem cell graft. The gene calls are TRBV5-1 and TRBJ2-2; D not resolved. This clonotype originated in a human donor who donated a stem cell graft to a child with acute myeloid leukemia. The CDR3, as DNA: TGCGCCAGCAGCTTGTCTAACAGTAACACCGGGGAGCTGTTTTTT. It encodes CASSLSNSNTGELFF.